The 25 T cell receptor beta chains in this list originate from one sample, sequenced in a study of T cells of healthy individuals. TCRdb called the 5' RACE reads again in MiXCR, with one record for every CDR3 protein. The sample shows 90,000 to 100,000 distinct CDR3 sequences, 15% to 20% of them seen only once. The source is a human donor in good health.

This clonotype was recorded at least ten times. This rearrangement joins TRBV14 to TRBJ1-1; D gene ambiguous. The germline V gene has CDR1 SGHDN and CDR2 FVKESK. The CDR3 consists of 16 residues. V dropped 2 bases and J dropped 5 bases, with 18 bases sitting between them. Here the CDR3 DNA reads TGTGCCAGCAGCCAAACCCCGGTCCCAAGATGGACTGAAGCTTTCTTT. This codes for CASSQTPVPRWTEAFF.

The chain recombines TRBV7-9 with TRBJ1-3, with TRBD1 matching over 7 bases. Germline V CDR1 and CDR2: SEHNR, FQNEAQ (reference sequence). Unmatched junction bases numbered 7, after V lost 5 bases and J lost 3 bases. The CDR3 runs to 15 residues. The CDR3 region has the DNA TGTGCCAGCAGCCCAAAGGGACAGAGTGGAAACACCATATATTTT. Its translation is CASSPKGQSGNTIYF.

This clonotype has at least ten counts. The rearrangement joins TRBV6-4 to TRBJ2-3, with 8 bases lining up with TRBD2. Per the germline V gene, CDR1 is MRHNA and CDR2 is SNTAGT. This CDR3 has 14 residues. J lost 1 base, V lost 3 bases, and 0 bases had no gene match. In DNA, the CDR3 is TGTGCCAGCAGTGAAGCGGGGGGCACAGATACGCAGTATTTT. Translation gives CASSEAGGTDTQYF.

This clonotype appeared many times. The chain links TRBV7-2 to TRBJ2-1; D gene unclear. Germline assignment: CDR1 SGHTA and CDR2 FQGNSA. This CDR3 has 13 amino acids. The V gene lost 1 base and the J gene lost 7 bases, with 8 bases spanning the gap. CDR3 loop: CASSLEAENEQFF. CDR3 sequence (DNA): TGTGCCAGCAGCTTAGAGGCCGAGAATGAGCAGTTCTTC. The whole variable domain, filled in from reference TRBV7-2 and TRBJ2-1, reads GAGVSQSPSNKVTEKGKDVELRCDPISGHTALYWYRQSLGQGLEFLIYFQGNSAPDKSGLPSDRFSAERTGGSVSTLTIQRTQQEDSAVYLCASSLEAENEQFFGPGTRLTVL.

This clonotype showed up just a few times. This sequence joins TRBV28 and TRBJ2-1, with 12 bases that match TRBD2. Germline V gene data show CDR1 as MDHEN and CDR2 as SYDVKM. V dropped 6 bases and J dropped 6; count of bases not matched to a gene: 6. The CDR3 sequence is 15 residues long. The CDR3 bases are TGTGCCAGCAGCCTAGCGGGAGGGCCAACCAATGAGCAGTTCTTC. Its translation is CASSLAGGPTNEQFF.

The chain employs TRBV28 and TRBJ1-5, with a tentative D call TRBD1 (5 bases). The CDR3 sequence is 15 residues long. The V and J ends lost 3 bases and 2 bases respectively, with 11 bases between them. CDR1 and CDR2 (germline): MDHEN, SYDVKM. In nucleotides, the CDR3 is TGTGCCAGCAGTTTCCCCGCCAGGGGCAATCAGCCCCAGCATTTT. Encoded protein: CASSFPARGNQPQHF.

The J gene is TRBJ1-5, the V gene TRBV12-3 or TRBV12-4; a weak D match, TRBD1 (5 bases). V shed 3 bases and J shed 1 base, with 10 bases lying between them. CDR3 length: 15 amino acids. The CDR3 region has the DNA TGTGCCAGCAGTTTTTCGGGGGAGAGCAATCAGCCCCAGCATTTT. It encodes CASSFSGESNQPQHF.

V is TRBV4-3 and J is TRBJ2-1; D is unresolved. Trimming removed 0 bases at V and 11 bases at J, with 11 bases between. CDR3 size: 13 residues. Germline V gene lookup returns CDR1 LGHNA and CDR2 YSLEER. The CDR3 region is CASSQEVRAKQFF. The CDR3 DNA is TGCGCCAGCAGCCAAGAGGTCCGGGCCAAGCAGTTCTTC.

The chain has TRBV27 and TRBJ1-2; D uncertain. This CDR3 has 13 residues. V shed 4 bases and J shed 8 bases, with 14 bases lying between them. CDR1 is MNHEY, CDR2 SMNVEV, per germline (reference sequence). The CDR3 region is CASSYIPSRGYTF. In DNA form, the CDR3 reads TGTGCCAGCAGTTACATCCCCAGCAGGGGCTACACCTTC.

Only a few counts were recorded for this clonotype. The J gene is TRBJ2-1, the V gene TRBV2; D remains ambiguous. Germline CDR1 reads SNHLY; CDR2 reads FYNNEI. The CDR3 length is 13 residues. The V end lost 6 bases, the J end lost 10 bases, and 16 bases lay between the germline ends. In nucleotides, the CDR3 is TGTGCCAGCAGATCGACCCCTCTCGGAGAGCAGTTCTTC. The encoded protein is CASRSTPLGEQFF.

This clonotype was seen at least ten times. The chain has TRBV20-1 and TRBJ2-2; D remains unclear. The length of the CDR3 is 13 residues. Germline loops: CDR1 DFQATT, CDR2 SNEGSKA (reference sequence). The CDR3 bases are TGCTCATGGGCCTTACCGGCCACCGGGGAGCTGTTTTTT. It encodes CSWALPATGELFF.

At least ten counts were recorded for this clonotype. The V call is TRBV6-6, the J call TRBJ1-6; D is unresolved. The CDR3 consists of 17 residues. Trimming pared 8 bases from V and 5 bases from J, leaving 22 bases between. The germline V gene encodes CDR1 MNHNY and CDR2 SVGAGI (reference sequence). DNA of the CDR3: TGTGCCAGCGGATGGAATGATTTTGGACGGAATAATTCACCCCTCCACTTT. This translates into CASGWNDFGRNNSPLHF.

V and J are TRBV2 and TRBJ2-1; D gene unclear. The germline gives CDR1 SNHLY, CDR2 FYNNEI. There are 12 residues in the CDR3. The ends were cut back, 3 bases at V and 9 bases at J, with 9 bases in the middle. The CDR3 reads CASSDDKVEQFF. In DNA form, the CDR3 reads TGTGCCAGCAGTGACGATAAGGTTGAGCAGTTCTTC. The full variable domain, completed using reference TRBV2 and TRBJ2-1, is EPEVTQTPSHQVTQMGQEVILRCVPISNHLYFYWYRQILGQKVEFLVSFYNNEISEKSEIFDDQFSVERPDGSNFTLKIRSTKLEDSAMYFCASSDDKVEQFFGPGTRLTVL.

This clonotype has a handful of counts. The V and J genes are TRBV19 and TRBJ1-5, with unresolved D. V was cut by 1 base and J by 2 bases, with 9 bases left in between. Per germline, CDR1 LNHDA and CDR2 SQIVND (reference sequence). This CDR3 has 15 amino acids. The CDR3 region is CASSIVWERNQPQHF. The CDR3 DNA reads as TGTGCCAGTAGTATAGTGTGGGAACGCAATCAGCCCCAGCATTTT.

There are many counts of this clonotype. The chain has TRBV5-5 and TRBJ1-4; D is unresolved. With 1 base removed from V and 7 bases from J, the gap between germline ends came to 14 bases. Germline V gene data show CDR1 as SGHKS and CDR2 as YYEKEE (reference sequence). The CDR3 has 15 amino acids. CDR3 protein: CASSLPILSSEKLFF. The CDR3 DNA follows: TGTGCCAGCAGCTTGCCCATCCTGTCGAGTGAAAAACTGTTTTTT.

The V and J genes are TRBV4-1 and TRBJ2-7, with TRBD1 matching 8 bases. Trimming at V came to 1 base and at J to 4 bases, leaving 9 bases not matched to a gene. Germline CDR1 MGHRA, CDR2 YSYEKL. This CDR3 is built from 16 residues. CDR3 residues: CASSQVPGTGSYEQYF. The CDR3 DNA reads TGCGCCAGCAGCCAAGTGCCCGGGACAGGATCATACGAGCAGTACTTC.

J is TRBJ1-1 and V is TRBV28; 10 bases fit TRBD1. The trim removed 4 bases at V and 1 base at J, leaving 3 bases unmatched. There are 15 residues in the CDR3. Germline V lookup: CDR1 MDHEN, CDR2 SYDVKM. The CDR3 DNA follows: TGTGCCAGCAGTTGGGGACAGGGGACGAACACTGAAGCTTTCTTT. It translates to CASSWGQGTNTEAFF.

This clonotype has a handful of counts. The chain joins TRBV5-6 to TRBJ1-3; TRBD1 might be the D (6 bases). Germline assignment: CDR1 SGHDT and CDR2 YYEEEE. Trimming stripped 2 bases from V and 0 bases from J, with 9 bases between. The CDR3 runs to 15 residues. CDR3 nucleotide sequence: TGTGCCAGCAGCTTCTGGACAGTCTCTGGAAACACCATATATTTT. Amino acids: CASSFWTVSGNTIYF.

This clonotype has a handful of counts. The chain couples TRBV6-5 to TRBJ2-2, with a possible D match to TRBD2 (5 bases). V was clipped by 6 bases and J by 4 bases, with 18 bases between them. The CDR3 runs 16 residues. The germline V gene encodes CDR1 MNHEY and CDR2 SVGAGI. CDR3 residues: CASSHRSRGGTGELFF. DNA for the CDR3: TGTGCCAGCAGCCACCGTTCCCGGGGTGGCACCGGGGAGCTGTTTTTT.

This clonotype was seen a single time. Possible read error: a much larger clone is one base away. The rearrangement links TRBV20-1 to TRBJ1-6; D perhaps matches TRBD1 (6 bases). CDR3 length: 13 residues. Trimming removed 5 bases at V and 8 bases at J, with 13 bases between. Looked up from germline, CDR1 is DFQATT and CDR2 is SNEGSKA (reference sequence). CDR3 residues: CSAPDRGDSPLHF. The CDR3 coding sequence is TGCAGTGCTCCGGACAGAGGGGATTCACCCCTCCACTTT.

The CDR3 reads CASSLALQGPYEQYF. In nucleotides, the CDR3 is TGCGCCAGCAGCTTGGCCTTACAGGGCCCCTACGAGCAGTACTTC. This chain uses TRBV5-1 with TRBJ2-7; a possible D gene is TRBD1 (6 bases). V lost 0 bases, J lost 2 bases, and 12 bases lay in between. The CDR3 is 15 amino acids. CDR1 and CDR2 (germline): SGHRS, YFSETQ.

This clonotype occurred a few times. The rearrangement joins TRBV20-1 to TRBJ2-4; 10 nucleotides match TRBD1. The trim removed 4 bases at V and 1 base at J, leaving 4 bases unmatched. Looked up from germline, CDR1 is DFQATT and CDR2 is SNEGSKA (reference sequence). The CDR3 covers 15 residues. The CDR3 nucleotides read TGCAGTGCTATGCCGGGACAGGGGGCCAAAAACATTCAGTACTTC. It is translated as CSAMPGQGAKNIQYF.

The V and J genes are TRBV28 and TRBJ1-1; D is unresolved. The germline V gene has CDR1 MDHEN and CDR2 SYDVKM. The germline V and J ends were trimmed by 1 base and 5 bases, with 11 bases remaining between them. The CDR3 is 14 amino acids. The CDR3 DNA follows: TGTGCCAGCAGTTTATTGGGGAGGTATACTGAAGCTTTCTTT. Amino acid sequence: CASSLLGRYTEAFF.

This sequence joins TRBV6-2 or TRBV6-3 and TRBJ1-2; 10 bases align to TRBD1. Unmatched junction bases numbered 9, after V lost 0 bases and J lost 2 bases. The CDR3 is 18 residues long. Germline values: CDR1 MNHEY, CDR2 SVGEGT. CDR3 loop: CASSYSTGTGVENYGYTF. CDR3 in DNA: TGTGCCAGCAGTTACTCTACCGGGACAGGGGTAGAGAACTATGGCTACACCTTC.

This clonotype was picked up many times. One junction end disagrees with the germline gene, perhaps due to a read error. The rearrangement joins TRBV12-3 or TRBV12-4 to TRBJ2-2; D is ambiguous. The CDR3 runs 12 residues. The CDR3 coding sequence is TGTGCCAGCAGCTTAGATACCGGGGAGCTGTTTTTT. This codes for CASSLDTGELFF.